Listed below are T cell receptor beta chains from one sample, sequenced in a study of T cell repertoires in cytomegalovirus infection. Each CDR3 protein is one row after TCRdb ran MiXCR on the reads. The sample comprises about 340,000 distinct CDR3 sequences, around 29% of which are singletons, and roughly 20% rests with the top ten. No antigen has been identified for these receptors. The source material was cultured PBMCs, sampled from culture after CMV antigen stimulation. These receptors all stem from a human donor in good health (CMV status not recorded). Some clones in this sample may be carry-over from other donors' samples. Both conserved end residues are part of each CDR3. The D gene is left open where the match is weak. Not every row has a clone size; where given, it reads once, few, many or a size class.

clone size	D gene	V gene	CDR3 length	J gene	CDR3 DNA	CDR3 protein
-	-	TRBV2	15	TRBJ2-5	TGTGCCAGCAGCGACCCAATACAAGCCGAAGAGACCCAGTACTTC	CASSDPIQAEETQYF
many	TRBD1	TRBV12-3/TRBV12-4	18	TRBJ1-3	TGTGCCAGCAGAATAGACAGGGAGCTTATATTGGCTGGAAACACCATATATTTT	CASRIDRELILAGNTIYF
many	TRBD1	TRBV7-2	15	TRBJ1-5	TGTGCCAGCAGCTCGGGACAGGGCAGGGGTCAGCCCCAGCATTTT	CASSSGQGRGQPQHF
few	-	TRBV11-2	19	TRBJ1-1	TGTGCCAGCAGCCCGATCTTTCGAGGGGGGAAAACTATGAACACTGAAGCTTTCTTT	CASSPIFRGGKTMNTEAFF
few	-	TRBV11-2	12	TRBJ1-1	TGTGCCAGGGCTAGAGAGAACACTGAAGCTTTCTTT	CARARENTEAFF
few	TRBD1	TRBV6-5	14	TRBJ2-7	TGTGCCAGCAGGGGTAGGACAGGGGCGGACGAGCAGTACTTC	CASRGRTGADEQYF
-	-	TRBV10-3	15	TRBJ1-1	TGTGCCATCAGTGAACGGGGGGCCATGAACACTGAAGCTTTCTTT	CAISERGAMNTEAFF
-	TRBD1	TRBV28	14	TRBJ1-4	TGTGCCAGCATTGGTACAGGGGCGAATGAAAAACTGTTTTTT	CASIGTGANEKLFF
-	-	TRBV20-1	10	TRBJ1-1	TGCAGTGCTAGAACGACTGAAGCTTTCTTT	CSARTTEAFF
-	-	TRBV6-1	15	TRBJ1-2	TGTGCCAGCAGTTATAAGGGACGGGCAGTGGTCGGCTACACCTTC	CASSYKGRAVVGYTF
few	-	TRBV7-9	14	TRBJ2-7	TGTGCCAGCAGCTTAGGACAGCACCCGTACGAGCAGTACTTC	CASSLGQHPYEQYF
-	-	TRBV30	14	TRBJ2-5	TGTGCCTGGAGTGTATCAGGAGGTATCGGGACCCAGTACTTC	CAWSVSGGIGTQYF
few	-	TRBV6-1	14	TRBJ2-3	TGTGCCAGCAGTCCCCCGGGTTACACAGATACGCAGTATTTT	CASSPPGYTDTQYF
-	TRBD1	TRBV12-3/TRBV12-4	15	TRBJ2-7	TGTGCCAGCACCGTGACAGGGGGAGACTCCTACGAGCAGTACTTC	CASTVTGGDSYEQYF
-	-	TRBV28	15	TRBJ1-4	TGTGCCAGCAGTTTAGGGGCAGGGCGGTGGGAAAAACTGTTTTTT	CASSLGAGRWEKLFF
few	-	TRBV11-3	13	TRBJ1-1	TGTGCCAGCAGCTTAGGGCCTCACACTGAAGCTTTCTTT	CASSLGPHTEAFF
many	TRBD1	TRBV7-9	15	TRBJ2-4	TGTGCCAGCAGCTTAGCCGGGACAGTCAAAAACATTCAGTACTTC	CASSLAGTVKNIQYF
few	-	TRBV12-3/TRBV12-4	14	TRBJ2-3	TGTGCCAGCAGTTTAACGGTCCGGACAGATACGCAGTATTTT	CASSLTVRTDTQYF
-	TRBD1	TRBV6-8	16	TRBJ2-5	TGTGCCAGCAGTTTAGACCGGGACAGGGGTTGGGAGACCCAGTACTTC	CASSLDRDRGWETQYF
-	-	TRBV7-2	14	TRBJ1-4	TGTGCCAGCACCCCGGGACAAACTAATGAAAAACTGTTTTTT	CASTPGQTNEKLFF
few	-	TRBV12-3/TRBV12-4	13	TRBJ2-3	TGTGCCAGCAGAAGGAAGGGAACAGATACGCAGTATTTT	CASRRKGTDTQYF
few	TRBD2	TRBV10-3	15	TRBJ2-7	TGTGCCATCAGCGCCCGACTAGCGGGAGACTACGAGCAGTACTTC	CAISARLAGDYEQYF
-	-	TRBV5-6	14	TRBJ1-2	TGTGCCAGCAGACCTACAGGGAGGAACTATGGCTACACCTTC	CASRPTGRNYGYTF
-	-	TRBV7-9	15	TRBJ2-2	TGTGCCAGCAGCGCTATCAGGGGGAACACCGGGGAGCTGTTTTTT	CASSAIRGNTGELFF
few	-	TRBV7-3	15	TRBJ2-6	TGTGCCAGCACACCAGGGGGGACTGGGGCCAACGTCCTGACTTTC	CASTPGGTGANVLTF
-	TRBD1	TRBV12-3/TRBV12-4	15	TRBJ2-1	TGTGCCAGCAGTAACTACAGGGGGTTAAACAATGAGCAGTTCTTC	CASSNYRGLNNEQFF
-	-	TRBV23-1	15	TRBJ2-1	TGCGCCAGCAAAACGGACGAAAGCTCCTACAATGAGCAGTTCTTC	CASKTDESSYNEQFF
-	TRBD1	TRBV12-3/TRBV12-4	18	TRBJ2-6	TGTGCCAGCAGTTCTAATCCCGGGACAGGGTCTGGGGCCAACGTCCTGACTTTC	CASSSNPGTGSGANVLTF
few	-	TRBV7-9	14	TRBJ2-4	TGTGCCAGCAGCTTAGAAACCGGGAGAGACATTCAGTACTTC	CASSLETGRDIQYF
few	-	TRBV6-1	17	TRBJ1-5	TGTGCCAGCAGTGAATGGGGCAGCACGCGGAGCAATCAGCCCCAGCATTTT	CASSEWGSTRSNQPQHF
-	TRBD2	TRBV18	14	TRBJ2-7	TGTGCCAGCTCCGGACTAGCGGGGGATCCTACCTTGTACTTC	CASSGLAGDPTLYF
-	-	TRBV28	16	TRBJ2-5	TGTGCCAGCAGCTCCGGAAGAACTAGTATCCAAGAGACCCAGTACTTC	CASSSGRTSIQETQYF
-	-	TRBV19	17	TRBJ2-1	TGTGCCATCAGAGGCCCCGCCGGGACGGGCTCCTACAATGAGCAGTTCTTC	CAIRGPAGTGSYNEQFF
-	TRBD1	TRBV6-6	15	TRBJ2-5	TGTGCCAGCAGTGACGGGACAGGGGTTGTGGAGACCCAGTACTTC	CASSDGTGVVETQYF
few	TRBD1	TRBV7-6	15	TRBJ2-2	TGTGCCAGCAGAAGGACAGGGACGAACACCGGGGAGCTGTTTTTT	CASRRTGTNTGELFF
many	-	TRBV15	15	TRBJ2-3	TGTGCCACCACCCGGCAGGGAAGTGGCACAGATACGCAGTATTTT	CATTRQGSGTDTQYF
few	-	TRBV15	21	TRBJ2-1	TGTGCCACCAGCAGAGACTCCCAACGTTTCGCGGCAGGAAGGGGGTTGAATGAGCAGTTCTTC	CATSRDSQRFAAGRGLNEQFF
-	TRBD1	TRBV18	15	TRBJ2-5	TGTGCCAGCTCACCAGGGACAGGGAAACAAGAGACCCAGTACTTC	CASSPGTGKQETQYF
-	TRBD1	TRBV19	15	TRBJ1-5	TGTGCCAGTAGTACGACAGGGAGGAGCAATCAGCCCCAGCATTTT	CASSTTGRSNQPQHF
-	TRBD1	TRBV7-7	15	TRBJ1-4	TGTGCCAGCAGCTTAAACAGGGGGAGTAATGAAAAACTGTTTTTT	CASSLNRGSNEKLFF
-	-	TRBV5-6	17	TRBJ1-5	TGTGCCAGCAGCCCGGACAAGGACAAGCATAGCAATCAGCCCCAGCATTTT	CASSPDKDKHSNQPQHF
-	-	TRBV4-1	14	TRBJ2-1	TGCGCCAGCAGCCAAGATGAAGGGAACAATGAGCAGTTCTTC	CASSQDEGNNEQFF
once	-	TRBV5-1	12	TRBJ1-1	TGCGCCAGCAGCTCACAGCACACTGAAGCTTTCTTT	CASSSQHTEAFF
-	-	TRBV19	15	TRBJ1-5	TGTGCCAGTAGTATCTCACAGGTGGGCTTTACGGCCCAGCATTTT	CASSISQVGFTAQHF
-	-	TRBV2	15	TRBJ1-4	TGTGCCAGCAGGAGGGAGGCAGGGGTCAGTGAAAAACTGTTTTTT	CASRREAGVSEKLFF
few	TRBD2	TRBV28	19	TRBJ2-7	TGTGCCAGCAGTGCCGCCCCCCCACTAGCGGGCGCATACTCCTACGAGCAGTACTTC	CASSAAPPLAGAYSYEQYF
few	TRBD1	TRBV20-1	15	TRBJ1-4	TGCAGTGCTAGAGACCGACGTGAGACAGGGGGAAAACTGTTTTTT	CSARDRRETGGKLFF
medium-sized	TRBD2	TRBV7-8	16	TRBJ2-3	TGTGCCAGCAGCTTAGGCGGGGGACCCCGCACAGATACGCAGTATTTT	CASSLGGGPRTDTQYF
-	TRBD2	TRBV27	15	TRBJ2-5	TGTGCCAGCAGTCGACTAGCGGGGACCCAAGAGACCCAGTACTTC	CASSRLAGTQETQYF
-	-	TRBV4-1	19	TRBJ2-1	TGCGCCAGCAGCCAAGATGAGAAGGTCGGCAGGGAGGTTGACAATGAGCAGTTCTTC	CASSQDEKVGREVDNEQFF
few	-	TRBV11-2	15	TRBJ1-1	TGTGCCAGCAGCGATATCCGCGGCGTGGACACTGAAGCTTTCTTT	CASSDIRGVDTEAFF